These T cell receptor beta chains were read from a single sample in a study of T cells in Graves' hyperthyroidism and ophthalmopathy. TCRdb called the multiplex PCR reads again in MiXCR, with one record for every CDR3 protein. This sample carries over 650,000 distinct CDR3 sequences, about 17% of them seen once, and the ten largest clones take approximately 8%. Sequenced input: blood. Every receptor here comes from a man aged 18-30 years with Graves' hyperthyroidism. The CDR3 runs from the conserved cysteine through the conserved F or W. The D gene is left open where the match is weak. A clone size is listed for some rows: how often the clone was seen (once, few, many), or a class if it is expanded.

d_call j_call clone_size v_call cdr3_nt cdr3_aa
. TRBJ1-5 . TRBV27 TGTGCCAGCAGAGGCACAGCCAGTCAGCCCCAGCATTTT CASRGTASQPQHF
. TRBJ2-6 many TRBV12-3/TRBV12-4 TGTGCCAGCAGCCGCTCTGGGGCCAACGTCCTGACTTTC CASSRSGANVLTF
TRBD1 TRBJ2-3 . TRBV11-1 TGTGCCAGCAGTCCAGGACAGGGGGCGCCAGATACGCAGTATTTT CASSPGQGAPDTQYF
. TRBJ2-1 many TRBV6-1 TGTGCCAGCAGTCTCCGGGGAGCGGCGGTGGTGGGCAATGAGCAGTTCTTC CASSLRGAAVVGNEQFF
TRBD2 TRBJ2-3 many TRBV28 TGTGCCAGCAGTCCCCCTACAAGCGGGAGCTCTCCGCAGTATTTT CASSPPTSGSSPQYF
TRBD2 TRBJ2-1 . TRBV5-1 TGCGCCAGCAGATTGGTAGCGGGGTCCGATGAGCAGTTCTTC CASRLVAGSDEQFF
. TRBJ2-7 . TRBV7-2 TGTGCCAGCAGCTCTATCAAAGGGCACGAGCAGTACTTC CASSSIKGHEQYF
TRBD2 TRBJ2-1 few TRBV20-1 TGCAGTGCTAGTCGAATCCGGGAGGGCTACAATGAGCAGTTCTTC CSASRIREGYNEQFF
. TRBJ2-3 . TRBV20-1 TGCAGTGCTAGAGCCCTTTGGCGGGGAGCCGGCACAGATACGCAGTATTTT CSARALWRGAGTDTQYF
. TRBJ1-2 many TRBV6-1 TGTGCCAGCGGGAGGAACTATGGCTACACCTTC CASGRNYGYTF
TRBD1 TRBJ2-1 . TRBV2 TGTGCCAGCAGCGGGACAGGGCCTTCCTACAATGAGCAGTTCTTC CASSGTGPSYNEQFF
TRBD2 TRBJ2-2 few TRBV19 TGTGCCAGTAGTATCTCCCTCACTAGCGGGAGAAGCACCGGGGAGCTGTTTTTT CASSISLTSGRSTGELFF
TRBD1 TRBJ1-2 many TRBV7-2 TGTGCCAGCAGCATAAGGACAGGGAACTATGGCTACACCTTC CASSIRTGNYGYTF
. TRBJ2-1 many TRBV6-1 TGTGCCACCTATTGGTGGGGTAATAGCTCCTACAATGAGCAGTTCTTC CATYWWGNSSYNEQFF
TRBD2 TRBJ2-3 many TRBV5-1 TGCGCCAGCCAGACGGGACTAGCGGGTCCAGATACGCAGTATTTT CASQTGLAGPDTQYF
TRBD2 TRBJ2-7 . TRBV5-5 TGTGCCAGCAGCGGGGGGGGGATGGAGCAGTACTTC CASSGGGMEQYF
TRBD2 TRBJ2-1 many TRBV7-9 TGTGCCAGCAGTTCCACTAGCGGACCCTACAATGAGCAGTTCTTC CASSSTSGPYNEQFF
. TRBJ2-1 many TRBV28 TGTGCCAGCAGTCCACTAGCTTCCTACAGTGAGCAGTTCTTC CASSPLASYSEQFF
TRBD1 TRBJ2-7 . TRBV7-9 TGTGCCAGCAGCCTATCACCGGGACAGGGGACTGGCGAGCAGTACTTC CASSLSPGQGTGEQYF
TRBD1 TRBJ1-1 few TRBV19 TGTGCCAGTAGTATAGGGACAGGGGGTTTTGAAGCTTTCTTT CASSIGTGGFEAFF
. TRBJ2-2 . TRBV2 TGTGCCAGCGAATTGGGGACAAGTAAATGGGAGCTGTTTTTT CASELGTSKWELFF
TRBD1 TRBJ2-5 . TRBV7-8 TGTGCCAGCAGCCTCCGGGACAGGGATGTATTAACAGAGACCCAGTACTTC CASSLRDRDVLTETQYF
. TRBJ1-6 . TRBV25-1 TGTGCCAGCAGTGAATACAGGGGCTACGTTTCACCCCTCCACTTT CASSEYRGYVSPLHF
TRBD2 TRBJ2-4 few TRBV2 TGTGCCAGCAGTGACCTCGGACTAGCGGTCGGACAGGACATTCAGTACTTC CASSDLGLAVGQDIQYF
TRBD2 TRBJ2-7 many TRBV28 TGTGCCAGCGGTGGGACTAGCGGGCACTTCTCCTACGAGCAGTACTTC CASGGTSGHFSYEQYF
. TRBJ1-1 . TRBV20-1 TGCAGTGCTAGAGATTCGGGGGTTTCAATCACTGAAGCTTTCTTT CSARDSGVSITEAFF
. TRBJ1-6 many TRBV2 TGTGCCAGCAGTGGGCAGGGTGGGGATAATTCACCCCTCCACTTT CASSGQGGDNSPLHF
. TRBJ1-2 many TRBV6-1 TGTGCCAGCAGCAGCCACACCCCAGGGTATGGCTACACCTTC CASSSHTPGYGYTF
TRBD2 TRBJ2-7 many TRBV12-3/TRBV12-4 TGTGCCAGCAGCCCCCCGGGATTAGCGGGGGCTACATACGAGCAGTACTTC CASSPPGLAGATYEQYF
. TRBJ2-7 many TRBV28 TGTGCCAGCAGTTTAACAGGTCCCTACTACGAGCAGTACTTC CASSLTGPYYEQYF
. TRBJ2-3 many TRBV12-3/TRBV12-4 TGTGCCAGCAGTCCGGCCCGGGATACGCAGTATTTT CASSPARDTQYF
. TRBJ1-5 few TRBV11-2 TGTGCCAGCAGCCAAAACCCTAATCAGCCCCAGCATTTT CASSQNPNQPQHF
. TRBJ2-5 many TRBV10-2 TGCGCCAGGGAAGGGTCGCAAGAGACCCAGTACTTC CAREGSQETQYF
. TRBJ2-2 . TRBV12-3/TRBV12-4 TGTGCCAGCAGTTTACCTTGGAAGGGTTTAGGTACCGGGGAGCTGTTTTTT CASSLPWKGLGTGELFF
. TRBJ2-1 . TRBV11-1 TGTGCCAGCAGCTTCTTCAGGAAAACGGGCAATGAGCAGTTCTTC CASSFFRKTGNEQFF
TRBD2 TRBJ2-1 . TRBV5-6 TGTGCCAGCAGCCGGGAGGGCAGTACTTACAATGAGCAGTTCTTC CASSREGSTYNEQFF
TRBD2 TRBJ2-3 few TRBV2 TGTGCCGGTACTAGCGGGAGACAGGTCACAGATACGCAGTATTTT CAGTSGRQVTDTQYF
. TRBJ2-1 . TRBV9 TGTGCCAGCAGCGTAGGTCAGGGACGCCTCAAGGATGAGCAGTTCTTC CASSVGQGRLKDEQFF
. TRBJ2-7 few TRBV10-3 TGTGCCATCAGTGACTGCAGGGAGCATTACGAGCAGTACTTC CAISDCREHYEQYF
TRBD1 TRBJ2-6 few TRBV6-9 TGTGCCAGCAGTTCCCCCTTAGGGGGCCCAGGAGGGGCCAACGTCCTGACTTTC CASSSPLGGPGGANVLTF
. TRBJ1-1 many TRBV3-1 TGTGCCAGCAGCCAAGAAGGACCGATGAACACTGAAGCTTTCTTT CASSQEGPMNTEAFF
. TRBJ2-7 few TRBV2 TGTGCCAGCGGGCGGAACGAGCAGTACTTC CASGRNEQYF
. TRBJ1-5 few TRBV7-2 TGTGCCAGCAGCTTAGTAAACCCGGGGGCCGATCAGCCCCAGCATTTT CASSLVNPGADQPQHF
. TRBJ2-1 few TRBV6-6 TGTGCCAGCAGTTACGGGATGAGCTCCTACAATGAGCAGTTCTTC CASSYGMSSYNEQFF
TRBD2 TRBJ2-3 many TRBV27 TGTGCCAGCAGTCCCCAGACTAGCGGAGGAGGCGGGGATACGCAGTATTTT CASSPQTSGGGGDTQYF
. TRBJ2-2 many TRBV2 TGTGCCAGCAGTGTCGCGGGGTCCTCGGCCGGGGAGCTGTTTTTT CASSVAGSSAGELFF
. TRBJ1-5 many TRBV2 TGTGCCAGCAGCAGGGGTTTCGGTCAGCCCCAGCATTTT CASSRGFGQPQHF
TRBD1 TRBJ2-3 many TRBV7-9 TGTGCCAGCAGCTCCACAGGGGTGACGTCGTCAGATACGCAGTATTTT CASSSTGVTSSDTQYF
TRBD1 TRBJ2-1 many TRBV6-2/TRBV6-3 TGTGCCAGCAGACAGGGGGCAGGCTACAATGAGCAGTTCTTC CASRQGAGYNEQFF
TRBD1 TRBJ1-5 few TRBV19 TGTGCCAGTACAGATTCCCCGACAGGGCGCAATCAGCCCCAGCATTTT CASTDSPTGRNQPQHF
. TRBJ2-5 many TRBV3-1 TGTGCCAGCAGCCAAGGGTTCGAGACCCAGTACTTC CASSQGFETQYF
. TRBJ2-7 few TRBV2 TGTGCCAGCAGTGTGAGGTCGGGGACTGTCGCCTACGAGCAGTACTTC CASSVRSGTVAYEQYF
. TRBJ1-1 few TRBV5-6 TGTGCCAGCAGCTTGGGAGGACACATGAACACTGAAGCTTTCTTT CASSLGGHMNTEAFF
. TRBJ2-4 . TRBV6-1 TGTGCCAGCAGTCACGGCTGGGGCAAAGCCAAAAACATTCAGTACTTC CASSHGWGKAKNIQYF
. TRBJ2-1 many TRBV11-1 TGTGCCAGCAGCTTAGCCCCTGAATTCAATGAGCAGTTCTTC CASSLAPEFNEQFF
. TRBJ2-2 many TRBV11-3 TGTGCCAGCAGCCCGAGATGGTCCGGGGAGCTGTTTTTT CASSPRWSGELFF
. TRBJ1-5 . TRBV7-8 TGTGCCAGCAGCTCCAGGACCCTAGGATATAGCAATCAGCCCCAGCATTTT CASSSRTLGYSNQPQHF
TRBD1 TRBJ2-1 few TRBV10-3 TGTGCCATCAGTTCCGGGACAGACTCCTACAATGAGCAGTTCTTC CAISSGTDSYNEQFF
TRBD1 TRBJ1-3 . TRBV10-3 TGTACCATCAGTCCGACGACAGGGCCGGGAAACACCATATATTTT CTISPTTGPGNTIYF